The TCR beta chain described here comes from a study of blood T cell repertoires in COVID-19. Study-wide context: Specimens from acute and convalescent COVID-19 originated in the United States, Italy and Spain. Nucleic acid was either cDNA or gDNA, and it came from T cells, B-cell-depleted T cells, or PBMCs.

The CDR3 loop spans 12 amino acids. Germline loops: CDR1 MNHEY, CDR2 SVGAGI. The V and J ends lost 6 bases and 2 bases respectively, with 6 bases between them. Original data processing: Reference gene primer amplification in the assay estimated nucleated cell counts. Profiling relied on immunoSEQ multiplex PCR, and the TCRdb table lists in-frame clones only, not all of them. V and J calls plus clone size are reproduced from that table; the DNA served to infer D and trimming. Of 200,000 to 250,000 clones listed, about 88% are singletons. The chain is built from TRBV6-5 and TRBJ2-3; D is unclear. The receptor was isolated from a man between 45 and 60 years old with COVID-19, enrolled during active disease. The sequenced sample was peripheral blood. The CDR3 loop is CASRQNTDTQYF. Written as DNA, the CDR3 is TGTGCCAGCAGACAAAACACAGATACGCAGTATTTT.